This T cell receptor beta chain was observed in a study of shared clonotypes between healthy human individuals. Turning to the study itself: The cohort had two women and three men, ages 18 to 49.

The study's findings and limits: It was the non-shared clonotypes that had lower generation probabilities than clonotypes shared by all four donors.

In the study's own analysis: ImmunoSEQ sequences covered only the junction and lacked quality scores; filtering therefore differed. The data were produced by immunoSEQ multiplex PCR, yet TCRdb's version contains in-frame clones alone and is incomplete. The V and J calls and the clone size are those of that table, but D and trimming were determined from the DNA. This sample carries 650,000 to 700,000 clones, around 90% of them seen once, and the ten largest clones take 34%. On this clone itself: The antigen remains undetermined.

The TCR sequence derives from a man younger than 35 in good health. Some clones in this sample may be carry-over from other donors' samples. The sample taken for sequencing was memory CD8+ T cells from PBMCs. The sample's subset: CD45RO+ cells pooled with CCR7-negative TemRA cells.

The CDR3: CASSQGTGFLETQYF. The CDR3 region has the DNA TGCGCCAGCAGCCAGGGGACAGGGTTTTTGGAGACCCAGTACTTC. The rearrangement uses TRBV4-3 and TRBJ2-5; 9 nucleotides line up with TRBD1. The CDR3 consists of 15 residues. With V trimmed by 3 bases and J by 5 bases, 7 bases remained unmatched. The germline V gene has CDR1 LGHNA and CDR2 YSLEER.